The rows below give T cell receptor beta chains drawn from one sample of a study of T cells in Graves' hyperthyroidism and ophthalmopathy. TCRdb re-analysed the multiplex PCR reads in MiXCR, keeping a single row per CDR3 protein. Of approximately 25,000 distinct CDR3 sequences listed, less than 45% were seen once; the top ten hold about 9.3%. The sequenced sample consisted of blood. The receptors come from a woman in her 30s with Graves' hyperthyroidism. The CDR3 runs from the conserved cysteine through the conserved F or W. Fields, in order: J gene, V gene, CDR3 protein.

J: TRBJ2-6
V: TRBV5-4
CDR3: CASSLGRANVLTF

J: TRBJ1-1
V: TRBV19
CDR3: CASSIGDRRAFF

J: TRBJ1-1
V: TRBV9
CDR3: CASSGPGAAFF

J: TRBJ1-1
V: TRBV5-1
CDR3: CASSLKLQGTEAFF

J: TRBJ1-2
V: TRBV2
CDR3: CASSEALRDRGGGYTF

J: TRBJ2-1
V: TRBV10-2
CDR3: CASSVRGGGEQFF

J: TRBJ2-7
V: TRBV18
CDR3: CASSSTQVSYEQYF

J: TRBJ1-1
V: TRBV3-1
CDR3: CAGSQVLGGGSEAFF

J: TRBJ1-2
V: TRBV11-2
CDR3: CASSPTRGRHGYTF

J: TRBJ2-3
V: TRBV20-1
CDR3: CSARGSGGPHTQYF

J: TRBJ1-2
V: TRBV29-1
CDR3: CSATDRSSYGYTF

J: TRBJ1-1
V: TRBV5-1
CDR3: CASRPSMNTEAFF

J: TRBJ2-7
V: TRBV28
CDR3: CASTRSWTSTYEQYF

J: TRBJ1-4
V: TRBV2
CDR3: CASTRDHNEKLFF

J: TRBJ1-1
V: TRBV28
CDR3: CASSLSGIAFF

J: TRBJ2-7
V: TRBV20-1
CDR3: CSARGIADEQYF